This TCR beta chain was sequenced during a study of shared clonotypes between healthy human individuals. General study findings and limits: Sampling included only blood; tissue repertoires likely differ.

Comments on this clone: Its antigen is not known.

The V gene end was trimmed by 4 bases and the J gene end by 6 bases; junction bases not matched to a gene: 7. Germline V CDR1 and CDR2: SEHNR, FQNEAQ (reference sequence). The CDR3 is 15 amino acids. Study donors comprised healthy, HIV-negative adults devoid of recent acute infection or vaccination. Measured with immunoSEQ multiplex PCR; TCRdb has only the in-frame clones, and not every one. The data contain 550,000 to 800,000 clones, about nine tenths of them seen just once; the ten biggest clones take up 30% to 40%. The chain joins TRBV7-9 to TRBJ2-3; 10 bases match TRBD1. The sample comprised memory CD8+ T cells from PBMCs. Stated subset: CD45RO+ cells pooled with CCR7-negative TemRA cells. The TCR was taken from a man aged 18-30 years in good health. Some clones in this sample may be carry-over from other donors' samples. CDR3 amino acids: CASSSGQGLKDTQYF. The CDR3 DNA sequence: TGTGCCAGCAGCTCGGGACAGGGGTTGAAGGATACGCAGTATTTT. Combining the CDR3 with reference TRBV7-9 and TRBJ2-3 gives the whole variable domain DTGVSQNPRHKITKRGQNVTFRCDPISEHNRLYWYRQTLGQGPEFLTYFQNEAQLEKSRLLSDRFSAERPKGSFSTLEIQRTEQGDSAMYLCASSSGQGLKDTQYFGPGTRLTVL.